This T cell receptor (beta chain) was obtained from a study of cytomegalovirus exposure and HLA in healthy donors. This clone was picked up a small number of times. Trimming left V 2 bases short and J 3 bases short, with 7 bases between. Germline-derived CDR1 and CDR2 are WNHNN and SYGVQD (reference sequence). The CDR3 has 13 amino acids. This table comes from immunoSEQ multiplex PCR, and its TCRdb copy is limited to in-frame clones, with some not included. The repertoire holds 120,000 to 150,000 clones, with around 88% as singletons. The chain couples TRBV10-1 to TRBJ1-2, with no clear D. This receptor was taken from a woman between 18 and 29 years old in good health and CMV-seropositive. The source material was PBMCs. The CDR3 loop reads CASSEARYYGYTF. Here the CDR3 DNA reads TGCGCCAGCAGTGAGGCCAGGTACTATGGCTACACCTTC.